These 7 T cell receptor beta chains share one sample of origin, sequenced in a study of blood T cell repertoires in COVID-19. This table comes from immunoSEQ multiplex PCR, and its TCRdb copy is limited to in-frame clones, with some not included. The sample includes about 210,000 clones, about 91% of them seen just once. Input material: peripheral blood. Receptors originate from a man aged 30-40 years with acute or convalescent COVID-19.

The rearrangement links TRBV27 to TRBJ1-1, with 7 bases identical to TRBD1. This CDR3 region has 14 residues. From germline, CDR1 is MNHEY and CDR2 SMNVEV (reference sequence). With 2 bases clipped from V and 1 base from J, the junction kept 1 base outside the gene matches. The CDR3 is CASSLDRANTEAFF. In nucleotides, the CDR3 is TGTGCCAGCAGTTTAGACAGGGCGAACACTGAAGCTTTCTTT.

This chain joins TRBV30 and TRBJ2-1; TRBD1 aligns across 12 bases. V trimming: 0 bases; J trimming: 10 bases; junction bases outside the gene matches: 7. Germline V gives CDR1 GTSNPN, CDR2 SVGIG (reference sequence). The CDR3 totals 15 residues. The CDR3 reads CAWSVTGTGGTEQFF. For the CDR3, the DNA is TGTGCCTGGAGTGTAACTGGGACAGGGGGCACGGAGCAGTTCTTC.

The chain carries TRBV3-1 (or the pseudogene TRBV3-2) and TRBJ2-1; 9 positions match TRBD2. Germline V gene lookup returns CDR1 LGHDT and CDR2 YNNKEL (reference sequence). This CDR3 is built from 18 residues. Trimming at V came to 7 bases and at J to 1 base, leaving 14 bases not matched to a gene. CDR3 in DNA: TGTGCCAGCACCGGTTTCCTGGGTAGCGGGAGTTCCTACAATGAGCAGTTCTTC. This encodes CASTGFLGSGSSYNEQFF.

V and J are TRBV6-6 and TRBJ2-3; D perhaps matches TRBD2 (5 bases). This CDR3 has 13 residues. The V and J ends lost 2 bases and 5 bases respectively, with 8 bases between them. The germline V gene has CDR1 MNHNY and CDR2 SVGAGI (reference sequence). CDR3 sequence: CASSYGRGDTQYF. The CDR3 coding sequence is TGTGCCAGCAGTTACGGACGGGGAGATACGCAGTATTTT.

The chain carries TRBV14 and TRBJ2-5; the D is unclear. Germline values: CDR1 SGHDN, CDR2 FVKESK. This CDR3 is built from 13 residues. With 4 bases removed from V and 6 bases from J, the gap between germline ends came to 12 bases. CDR3 loop: CASSLTVVKTQYF. CDR3 in DNA: TGTGCCAGCAGCCTCACGGTAGTGAAGACCCAGTACTTC. Full variable domain (missing parts from reference TRBV14 and TRBJ2-5): EAGVTQFPSHSVIEKGQTVTLRCDPISGHDNLYWYRRVMGKEIKFLLHFVKESKQDESGMPNNRFLAERTGGTYSTLKVQPAELEDSGVYFCASSLTVVKTQYFGPGTRLLVL.

The chain is built from TRBV11-2 and TRBJ1-2; 7 bases fit TRBD1. CDR3 size: 17 residues. Per the germline V gene, CDR1 is SGHAT and CDR2 is FQNNGV. Trimming removed 3 bases from V and 2 bases from J; junction bases left unmatched: 12. The CDR3 region has the DNA TGTGCCAGCAGCTTTATGACAGGGAACTATTTGAACTATGGCTACACCTTC. It is translated as CASSFMTGNYLNYGYTF. The full variable domain, rest sourced from reference TRBV11-2 and TRBJ1-2, is EAGVAQSPRYKIIEKRQSVAFWCNPISGHATLYWYQQILGQGPKLLIQFQNNGVVDDSQLPKDRFSAERLKGVDSTLKIQPAKLEDSAVYLCASSFMTGNYLNYGYTFGSGTRLTVV.

This clone was counted between two and nine times. At one end the junction does not follow the germline gene, possibly because of a read error. This sequence joins TRBV7-7 and TRBJ2-2, with D unresolved. The CDR3 covers 13 residues. The germline V gene encodes CDR1 SSHAT and CDR2 FNYEAQ (reference sequence). The CDR3 sequence: CASTETVTGELFF. The CDR3, as DNA: TGTGCTAGCACCGAAACGGTAACCGGGGAGCTGTTTTTT.